Included here is one TCR beta chain sequence, with context. Which antigen it targets is not known. No quality values exist for individual bases; no much larger clone is one base distant. The data derive from a study of CD8+ T cells in alopecia areata (dated by TCRdb to 2017 to 2018). Study-level background: The treated patients, all with moderate-to-severe alopecia areata, were enrolled in an open-label pilot trial of oral tofacitinib given at 5 to 10 mg twice daily. Tofacitinib was administered for 6 to 18 months, and 6 months of follow-up off drug were then conducted to assess delayed response and recurrence. For the treated patients, the SALT score, which quantifies what percentage of scalp surface area is affected, served as the measure of disease severity. High-throughput TCRbeta sequencing was used to examine T cell clonal expansion in alopecia areata in both the C3H/HeJ mouse model and human patients. In humans, TCRbeta sequencing was performed on scalp tissue and on sorted CD4+ and CD8+ peripheral blood T cells from healthy controls and from patients with patchy or totalis/universalis alopecia areata. Biopsies were taken from tofacitinib-treated patients at baseline and at 4 and 24 weeks of treatment, and a later scalp biopsy was taken in several of the tofacitinib-treated patients. Clonality in the scalp was compared among normal scalp (n=4), patchy alopecia areata scalp (n=8), and alopecia totalis/universalis scalp (n=8). RNA came from the PAXgene miRNA kit for fixed scalp, the miRNeasy kit for PBMCs, and the RNeasy kit for mouse skin. TCRbeta CDR3 regions were amplified by immunoSEQ multiplex PCR using 35 Vbeta forward and 13 Jbeta reverse primers. The research as a whole found: Unlike mouse skin, which is dominated by gammadelta T cells, normal human skin has resident alphabeta T cells that are also sequenced, and this complicates analysis of the scalp TCR repertoire. Because the treated cohort was small and had just a single nonresponder, larger studies are needed to establish links between baseline CD8+ expansion and response. Compared with normal scalp, lesional scalp, particularly in alopecia totalis/universalis, had higher clonality and more expanded CD8+ clones, which suggests antigenic drive. Shared TCR sequences between patients were less evident than in mice, which may be partly attributable to HLA diversity in the patient population. Tofacitinib significantly decreased scalp clonality and the number of expanded CD8+ clones among the top 100 scalp clones. Many expanded lesional clones persisted in scalp and blood during tofacitinib treatment, which may partly explain relapse after stopping treatment.

Library preparation was by the immunoSEQ multiplex PCR assay. To provide template for TCR sequencing, every sample had RNA extracted and reverse transcribed into cDNA. SuperScript III was used for first-strand cDNA synthesis, primed with a 2:1 mix of oligo-dT and random hexamers. A synthetic immune receptor repertoire was used to assess amplification bias, and residual bias was removed computationally. The paper's data handling went like this. Raw reads were preprocessed to remove errors, and CDR3 was defined by IMGT conventions from the conserved cysteine to phenylalanine. Clonality was computed as 1 minus the Shannon entropy, with the entropy normalized by log2 of the number of productive unique TCRs. Whether scalp clones were CD4 or CD8 was inferred by matching scalp TCRbeta sequences against CD4 and CD8 repertoires sorted from blood. TCRdb holds this immuneACCESS table with in-frame rearrangements only. Some clones are missing; in checked studies, unresolved V genes explain under half, and the rest has no known cause. V, J and clone size were drawn from that table, and D and trimming were deduced from the DNA. Across this sample there are some 190,000 clones, with 51% seen only once. Over 9% of the sample belongs to the ten largest clones.

Compared with germline, V lacks 8 bases and J lacks 4 bases; bases without a gene match: 7. The germline V gene (reference sequence) gives CDR1 as LNHNV and CDR2 as YYDKDF. CDR3 length: 14 amino acids, cysteine to phenylalanine. Solely the CDR3 DNA is kept, with 42 bases framed from the first base. The treatment or condition label of this sample denotes: oral pan-JAK inhibitor, 5-10 mg twice daily. Lesional scalp punch biopsies and peripheral blood were obtained from alopecia areata patients. After PBMCs were isolated by density centrifugation and stained for CD3, CD4 and CD8, a FACSAria was used to sort CD4+ and CD8+ T cells.

The chain couples TRBV15 to TRBJ2-5, with TRBD1 identical over 10 junction bases. This TCR came from a human donor with alopecia areata. Sequencing used CD8+ T cells sorted from blood, obtained around week 53, from a patient treated with tofacitinib. Read as DNA, the sequence is TGTGCCACCGAGACAGGGGGCGAATCAGAGACCCAGTACTTC. This yields the protein CATETGGESETQYF.